This passage covers 14 T cell receptor beta chains from one sample sequenced in a study of PD-L1 blockade in urothelial cancer. Regarding time point: pretreatment peripheral blood. The table came from immunoSEQ multiplex PCR; TCRdb's copy has only in-frame clones and leaves some out. The sample yields 50,000 to 75,000 clones, more than 80% seen once. Sequencing was performed on PBMCs, taken around atezolizumab (anti-PD-L1) treatment. The receptors shown here come from a man between 65 and 85 years old with urothelial cancer.

The gene calls are TRBV7-9 and TRBJ2-3, with TRBD2 identical over 7 bases. CDR3 length: 18 amino acids. Germline V gene data show CDR1 as SEHNR and CDR2 as FQNEAQ (reference sequence). The ends lost 0 bases at V and 4 bases at J; junction bases unmatched: 13. The CDR3, as DNA: TGTGCCAGCAGCTTAGCGCGGGCGGGAGTCAGCGGAGCAGATACGCAGTATTTT. Protein product: CASSLARAGVSGADTQYF.

The chain joins TRBV4-2 to TRBJ1-2; D unclear. Germline CDR1 and CDR2: LGHNA and YNFKEQ. V lost 0 bases and J lost 4, with 12 bases in between. This CDR3 comprises 15 residues. The CDR3 DNA is TGTGCCAGCAGCCAAGATCGGGTGGAGATCTATGGCTACACCTTC. Translating it yields CASSQDRVEIYGYTF.

The chain's CDR3 is CASSQFPEKGPPGANVLTF. The CDR3 bases are TGCGCCAGCAGTCAATTCCCGGAGAAAGGTCCTCCTGGGGCCAACGTCCTGACTTTC. This chain connects TRBV23-1 to TRBJ2-6; D is unresolved. TRBV23-1 is filed as an ORF, its function uncertain. The length of the CDR3 is 19 residues. Between the trimmed V and J ends, which lost 1 base and 2 bases, there was a span of 18 bases.

The CDR3 region is CASSLVQGINTEAFF. For the CDR3, the DNA is TGTGCCAGCAGCTTAGTACAGGGAATAAACACTGAAGCTTTCTTT. V is TRBV7-9 and J is TRBJ1-1, with D possibly being TRBD1 (6 bases). CDR3 length: 15 residues. Trimming left V 1 base short and J 2 bases short, with 11 bases between. Germline V CDR1 and CDR2: SEHNR, FQNEAQ (reference sequence).

J is TRBJ1-1 and V is TRBV5-5, with TRBD1 matching 7 bases. J was trimmed by 1 base and V by 5 bases; bases with no gene match: 5. The germline V gene encodes CDR1 SGHKS and CDR2 YYEKEE (reference sequence). The CDR3 totals 14 residues. The CDR3 coding sequence is TGTGCCAGCAGTCGTTGGACAGGGAACACTGAAGCTTTCTTT. Translated, it gives CASSRWTGNTEAFF.

V is TRBV5-1 and J is TRBJ1-5; D gene ambiguous. Germline V gene data show CDR1 as SGHRS and CDR2 as YFSETQ. V was cut by 5 bases and J by 2 bases, with 8 bases left in between. CDR3 length: 13 residues. CDR3 bases: TGCGCCAGCAGTCAGGAGGGCAATCAGCCCCAGCATTTT. Protein sequence: CASSQEGNQPQHF.

This chain joins TRBV4-2 and TRBJ2-5; 7 bases line up with TRBD2. V was clipped by 1 base and J by 3 bases; unmatched bases: 2. CDR1 is LGHNA and CDR2 is YNFKEQ in the germline V gene. The CDR3 runs 14 residues. CDR3 sequence (DNA): TGTGCCAGCAGCCAAGGGGGGAGGGAAGAGACCCAGTACTTC. Translation gives CASSQGGREETQYF.

The V call is TRBV30, the J call TRBJ2-1; 7 bases are shared with TRBD2. V lost 2 bases to trimming and J lost 5 bases; unmatched junction nucleotides: 3. There are 13 residues in the CDR3. Germline CDR1 is GTSNPN and CDR2 is SVGIG (reference sequence). The CDR3 reads CAWSSSGDNEQFF. DNA for the CDR3: TGTGCCTGGAGTTCCAGCGGGGACAATGAGCAGTTCTTC.

V usage is TRBV27 and J usage is TRBJ2-1; 13 bases line up with TRBD2. The CDR3 contains 15 residues. CDR1 is MNHEY and CDR2 is SMNVEV in the germline V gene (reference sequence). Germline trimming cut 4 bases from V and 11 bases from J; bases unmatched to any gene: 8. CDR3 in DNA: TGTGCCAGCAGTTCACTGGGGGGACTAGCGGGAAAGCAGTTCTTC. Protein sequence: CASSSLGGLAGKQFF.

The V and J genes are TRBV7-9 and TRBJ2-6; possibly TRBD2 for D (6 bases). V lost 3 bases to trimming and J lost 3 bases, with 9 bases between them. Looked up from germline, CDR1 is SEHNR and CDR2 is FQNEAQ (reference sequence). CDR3 length: 15 residues. CDR3 bases: TGTGCCAGCAGCTTTGGAGGGATTGGGGCCAACGTCCTGACTTTC. Its translation: CASSFGGIGANVLTF.

The chain carries TRBV9 and TRBJ2-3, with D unclear. The CDR3 has 15 residues. The germline V gene encodes CDR1 SGDLS and CDR2 YYNGEE. V lost 0 bases to trimming and J lost 0 bases, with 8 bases between them. The CDR3 bases are TGTGCCAGCAGCGTAGGGGCTCGAAGCACAGATACGCAGTATTTT. Its protein is CASSVGARSTDTQYF.

The CDR3 nucleotides read TGTGCCAGCAGCTTCGGCAGGGTCCTCAATGGCTACACCTTC. Encoded protein: CASSFGRVLNGYTF. The V call is TRBV7-2, the J call TRBJ1-2; tentative D call: TRBD1 (5 bases). The V gene's germline CDR1 is SGHTA and CDR2 FQGNSA. The CDR3 spans 14 residues. V dropped 3 bases and J dropped 6 bases, with 14 bases sitting between them.

The chain combines TRBV18 with TRBJ1-1, with D unresolved. The germline gives CDR1 KGHSH, CDR2 LQKENI. V shed 5 bases and J shed 2 bases, with 15 bases lying between them. This CDR3 has 15 amino acids. The CDR3 coding sequence is TGTGCCAGCTCAGGAGGGAAAGAGTATAACACTGAAGCTTTCTTT. As protein: CASSGGKEYNTEAFF.

In this sample, this clone turned up a few times. V and J are TRBV19 and TRBJ2-2, with D perhaps matching TRBD2 (6 bases). With 5 bases removed from V and 3 bases from J, the gap between germline ends came to 13 bases. This CDR3 contains 15 residues. The germline gives CDR1 LNHDA, CDR2 SQIVND (reference sequence). Here the CDR3 reads CASSSGVSDTGELFF. CDR3 nucleotide sequence: TGTGCCAGTAGTTCGGGGGTGTCGGACACCGGGGAGCTGTTTTTT.